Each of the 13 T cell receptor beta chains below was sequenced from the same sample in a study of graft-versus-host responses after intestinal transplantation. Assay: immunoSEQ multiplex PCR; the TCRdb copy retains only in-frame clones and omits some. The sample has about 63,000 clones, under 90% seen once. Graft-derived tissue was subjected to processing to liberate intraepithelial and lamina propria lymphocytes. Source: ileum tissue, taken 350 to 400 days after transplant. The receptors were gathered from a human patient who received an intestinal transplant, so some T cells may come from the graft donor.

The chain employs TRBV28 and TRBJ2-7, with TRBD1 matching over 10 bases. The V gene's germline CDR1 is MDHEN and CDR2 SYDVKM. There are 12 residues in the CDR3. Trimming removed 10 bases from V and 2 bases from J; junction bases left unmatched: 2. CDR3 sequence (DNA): TGTGCCACCGGACAGGGGGCCTACGAGCAGTACTTC. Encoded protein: CATGQGAYEQYF.

DNA for the CDR3: TGTGCCAGCAGTGAAGGGGCCGTCTCCTACGAGCAGTACTTC. Translation: CASSEGAVSYEQYF. This chain links TRBV2 with TRBJ2-7; no firm D call. CDR3 length: 14 residues. The germline V and J ends were trimmed by 1 base and 0 bases, with 7 bases remaining between them. Germline V gives CDR1 SNHLY, CDR2 FYNNEI.

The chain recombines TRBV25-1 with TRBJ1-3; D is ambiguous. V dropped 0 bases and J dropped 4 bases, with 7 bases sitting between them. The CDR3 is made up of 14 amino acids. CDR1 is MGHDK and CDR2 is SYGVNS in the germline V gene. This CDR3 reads CASSEYFGGNTIYF. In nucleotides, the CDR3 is TGTGCCAGCAGTGAATACTTTGGGGGAAACACCATATATTTT.

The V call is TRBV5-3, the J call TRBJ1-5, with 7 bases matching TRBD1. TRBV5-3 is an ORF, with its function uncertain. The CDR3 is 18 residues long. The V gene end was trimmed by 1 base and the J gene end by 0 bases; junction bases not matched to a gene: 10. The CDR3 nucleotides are TGTGCCAGAAGCTTGATAAACAGGGGATCGAATAGCAATCAGCCCCAGCATTTT. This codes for CARSLINRGSNSNQPQHF.

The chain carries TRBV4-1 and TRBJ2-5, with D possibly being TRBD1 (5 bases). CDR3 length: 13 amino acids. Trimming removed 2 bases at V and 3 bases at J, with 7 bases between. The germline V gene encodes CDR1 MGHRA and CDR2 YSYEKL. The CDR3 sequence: CASSQQGKETQYF. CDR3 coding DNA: TGCGCCAGCAGCCAACAGGGTAAAGAGACCCAGTACTTC.

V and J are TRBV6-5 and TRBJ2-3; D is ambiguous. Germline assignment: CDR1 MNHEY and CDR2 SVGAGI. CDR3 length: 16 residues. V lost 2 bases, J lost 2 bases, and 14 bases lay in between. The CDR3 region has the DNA TGTGCCAGCAGTTACGGATTGTGGTCAACCACAGATACGCAGTATTTT. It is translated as CASSYGLWSTTDTQYF.

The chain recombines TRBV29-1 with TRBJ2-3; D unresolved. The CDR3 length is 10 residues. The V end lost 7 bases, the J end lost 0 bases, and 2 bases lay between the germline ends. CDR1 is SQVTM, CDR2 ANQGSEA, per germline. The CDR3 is CSASTDTQYF. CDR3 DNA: TGCAGCGCCAGCACAGATACGCAGTATTTT.

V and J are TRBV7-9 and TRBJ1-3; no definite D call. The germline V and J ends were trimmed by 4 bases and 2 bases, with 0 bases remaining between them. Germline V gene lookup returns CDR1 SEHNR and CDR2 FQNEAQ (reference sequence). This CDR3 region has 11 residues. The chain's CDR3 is CASSSGNTIYF. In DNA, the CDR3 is TGTGCCAGCAGCTCTGGAAACACCATATATTTT.

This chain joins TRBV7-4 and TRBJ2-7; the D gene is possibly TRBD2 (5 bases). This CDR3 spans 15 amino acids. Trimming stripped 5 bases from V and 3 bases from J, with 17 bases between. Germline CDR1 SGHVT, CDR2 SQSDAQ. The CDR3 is CASSLGGGRIYEQYF. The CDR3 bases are TGTGCCAGCAGCCTAGGAGGCGGCAGAATCTACGAGCAGTACTTC.

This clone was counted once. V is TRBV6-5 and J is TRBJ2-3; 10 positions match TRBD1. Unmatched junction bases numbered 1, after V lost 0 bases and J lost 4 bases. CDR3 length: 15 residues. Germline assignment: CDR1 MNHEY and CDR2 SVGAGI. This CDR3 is CASSYSGTGADTQYF. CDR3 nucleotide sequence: TGTGCCAGCAGTTACTCCGGGACAGGGGCAGATACGCAGTATTTT.

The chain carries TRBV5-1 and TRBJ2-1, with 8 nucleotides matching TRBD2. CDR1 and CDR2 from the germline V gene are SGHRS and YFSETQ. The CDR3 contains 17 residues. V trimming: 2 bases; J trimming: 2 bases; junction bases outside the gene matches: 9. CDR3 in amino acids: CASSFQDSGAPYNEQFF. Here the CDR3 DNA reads TGCGCCAGCAGCTTCCAGGATAGCGGGGCTCCCTACAATGAGCAGTTCTTC.

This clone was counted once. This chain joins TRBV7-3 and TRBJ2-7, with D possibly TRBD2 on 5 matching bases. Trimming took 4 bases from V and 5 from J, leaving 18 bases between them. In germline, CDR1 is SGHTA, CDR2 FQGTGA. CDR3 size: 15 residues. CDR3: CASSSVAAATHEQYF. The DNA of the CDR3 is TGTGCCAGCAGCTCCGTTGCAGCGGCTACCCACGAGCAGTACTTC.

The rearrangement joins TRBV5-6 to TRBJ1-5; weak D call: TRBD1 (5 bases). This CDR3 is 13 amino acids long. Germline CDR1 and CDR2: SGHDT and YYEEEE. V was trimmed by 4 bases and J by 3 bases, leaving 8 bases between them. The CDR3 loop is CASSPGLNQPQHF. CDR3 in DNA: TGTGCCAGCAGCCCGGGACTCAATCAGCCCCAGCATTTT.